Below are 15 T cell receptor beta chains sequenced from a single sample in a study of T-cell reconstitution after alpha-beta-depleted transplantation in children. As it was prepared, the TCRbeta library received unique molecular identifiers. Via MiXCR, TCRdb re-called the PCR reads, giving one row per CDR3 protein. This repertoire shows about 590,000 distinct CDR3 sequences, 13% found once; its top ten account for around 2.2%. Sequenced here: PBMCs, mostly from graft donor cells, sampled 360 days after TCRalphabeta/CD19-depleted stem cell transplant. All receptors come from a male patient between 5 and 17 years old who had a stem cell transplant for acute myeloid leukemia, so the T cells may come from the graft donor.

This clonotype turned up a few times. The chain uses TRBV2 and TRBJ2-3; 8 positions match TRBD2. Per the germline V gene, CDR1 is SNHLY and CDR2 is FYNNEI. J gave up 6 bases and V 5 bases, and 16 bases lay outside the gene matches. The CDR3 extends over 17 amino acids. Written as DNA, the CDR3 is TGTGCCAGCAGTCTACTTCCCGGGAGGGCCTGGTTGGATACGCAGTATTTT. Residues: CASSLLPGRAWLDTQYF.

This clonotype was seen more than once but under ten times. V and J are TRBV5-6 and TRBJ2-1; D possibly corresponds to TRBD1 (8 bases). Germline V gives CDR1 SGHDT, CDR2 YYEEEE. The V gene lost 5 bases and the J gene lost 2 bases, with 11 bases spanning the gap. The CDR3 runs 14 residues. CDR3 in DNA: TGTGCCAGCAGACAGGGGGGGACCTACAATGAGCAGTTCTTC. Protein product: CASRQGGTYNEQFF.

The chain has TRBV12-3 or TRBV12-4 and TRBJ2-3; D possibly matches TRBD1 or TRBD2 (5 bases each). Trimming shortened V by 5 bases and J by 0 bases, and 15 bases separated the two germline ends. The CDR3 contains 16 residues. CDR3 in DNA: TGTGCCAGCAGTCGCCTAGGGGACGCTAGCACAGATACGCAGTATTTT. Encoded protein: CASSRLGDASTDTQYF.

The sample holds many counts of this clonotype. The rearrangement uses TRBV28 and TRBJ2-7; unclear D gene. Germline V gene data show CDR1 as MDHEN and CDR2 as SYDVKM. The CDR3 length is 15 residues. Trimming took 1 base from V and 6 from J, leaving 16 bases between them. The CDR3 coding sequence is TGTGCCAGCAGTTTATTAGGCACTATCGGAGCCGAGCAGTACTTC. This codes for CASSLLGTIGAEQYF.

This clonotype was detected only a few times. V and J are TRBV9 and TRBJ2-2; 10 positions agree with TRBD2. Germline CDR1 and CDR2: SGDLS and YYNGEE. With 3 bases clipped from V and 4 bases from J, the junction kept 6 bases outside the gene matches. This CDR3 spans 16 amino acids. CDR3 DNA sequence: TGTGCCAGCAGCGGGGGGACTAGCGTGAGCACCGGGGAGCTGTTTTTT. It is translated as CASSGGTSVSTGELFF.

J is TRBJ2-4 and V is TRBV7-2; 7 positions match TRBD1. Germline CDR1 and CDR2: SGHTA and FQGNSA. Trimming took 3 bases from V and 0 from J; bases not matched to a gene: 8. This CDR3 comprises 17 residues. This chain's CDR3 is CASSFYPGQLAKNIQYF. The CDR3 coding sequence is TGTGCCAGCAGCTTTTATCCGGGACAGTTAGCCAAAAACATTCAGTACTTC.

V gene TRBV11-2 combines with J gene TRBJ2-2; 10 bases are shared with TRBD1. In germline, CDR1 is SGHAT, CDR2 FQNNGV. Losses at the gene ends were 4 bases for V and 8 bases for J; bases not matched to a gene: 7. This CDR3 is built from 15 residues. The DNA of the CDR3 is TGTGCCAGCAGCTCCCGACAGGGGGCGGCTGGGGAGCTGTTTTTT. Its protein is CASSSRQGAAGELFF.

The table lists this clonotype with many counts. The rearrangement uses TRBV29-1 and TRBJ2-3; TRBD1 aligns across 10 bases. Germline V lookup: CDR1 SQVTM, CDR2 ANQGSEA. V was pared by 6 bases and J by 3 bases, with 6 bases of the junction left unmatched. CDR3 length equals 14 residues. The CDR3 loop reads CSVKPGQGTDTQYF. The CDR3 DNA reads TGCAGCGTGAAACCGGGACAGGGGACAGATACGCAGTATTTT.

This clonotype was counted a few times. The chain is built from TRBV25-1 and TRBJ2-2; the D is unclear. The CDR3 loop spans 14 amino acids. From germline, CDR1 is MGHDK and CDR2 SYGVNS. Trimming pared 3 bases from V and 6 bases from J, leaving 11 bases between. The CDR3 nucleotides are TGTGCCAGCAGTGACGGTAGTACTGCCGGGGAGCTGTTTTTT. Translated, it gives CASSDGSTAGELFF.

This clonotype has only a few counts. The V gene is TRBV28, the J gene TRBJ1-5, with a weak D call TRBD1 (6 bases). Trimming stripped 5 bases from V and 3 bases from J, with 14 bases between. CDR3 length: 15 residues. Germline V CDR1 and CDR2: MDHEN, SYDVKM. The CDR3 bases are TGTGCCAGCAGTCCGGACAGATTCTTCAATCAGCCCCAGCATTTT. Protein sequence: CASSPDRFFNQPQHF.

The V call is TRBV20-1, the J call TRBJ2-1; 13 bases line up with TRBD2. Per the germline V gene, CDR1 is DFQATT and CDR2 is SNEGSKA (reference sequence). This CDR3 is 16 amino acids long. With 5 bases clipped from V and 7 bases from J, the junction kept 11 bases outside the gene matches. This chain's CDR3 is CSAVSGTSGTGNEQFF. The DNA for the CDR3 is TGCAGTGCTGTCTCCGGGACTAGCGGGACGGGGAATGAGCAGTTCTTC.

This clonotype was detected ten times or more. The chain combines TRBV10-3 with TRBJ2-7; D remains unclear. V was pared by 4 bases and J by 2 bases, with 3 bases between. The germline V gene encodes CDR1 ENHRY and CDR2 SYGVKD. The CDR3 runs 11 residues. The CDR3 DNA sequence: TGTGCCATCAGTGGGGCCTACGAGCAGTACTTC. This sequence encodes CAISGAYEQYF.

The genes are TRBV20-1 and TRBJ2-5, with TRBD1 as a possible D gene (7 bases). Trimming cost V 0 bases and J 0 bases, with 11 bases left between them. The CDR3 totals 15 residues. Germline loops: CDR1 DFQATT, CDR2 SNEGSKA (reference sequence). CDR3 sequence (DNA): TGCAGTGCTAGAGAGGGGGGACAGTACCAAGAGACCCAGTACTTC. Translation gives CSAREGGQYQETQYF.

The chain links TRBV21-1 to TRBJ2-5; the table gives TRBD2 as D, unverified against the DNA. TRBV21-1 is designated a pseudogene. This CDR3 spans 16 amino acids. In DNA, the CDR3 is TGTGCCAGCAGCAAAGCAACGGGAGAAGGGCAAGAGACCCAGTACTTC. As protein: CASSKATGEGQETQYF.

The gene calls are TRBV27 and TRBJ2-3; a weak D match, TRBD1 (5 bases). The CDR3 length is 14 residues. V lost 4 bases, J lost 3 bases, and 11 bases lay in between. Germline V gives CDR1 MNHEY, CDR2 SMNVEV (reference sequence). Here the CDR3 DNA reads TGTGCCAGCAGTTGGGGCAGTTTTACAGATACGCAGTATTTT. It is translated as CASSWGSFTDTQYF.